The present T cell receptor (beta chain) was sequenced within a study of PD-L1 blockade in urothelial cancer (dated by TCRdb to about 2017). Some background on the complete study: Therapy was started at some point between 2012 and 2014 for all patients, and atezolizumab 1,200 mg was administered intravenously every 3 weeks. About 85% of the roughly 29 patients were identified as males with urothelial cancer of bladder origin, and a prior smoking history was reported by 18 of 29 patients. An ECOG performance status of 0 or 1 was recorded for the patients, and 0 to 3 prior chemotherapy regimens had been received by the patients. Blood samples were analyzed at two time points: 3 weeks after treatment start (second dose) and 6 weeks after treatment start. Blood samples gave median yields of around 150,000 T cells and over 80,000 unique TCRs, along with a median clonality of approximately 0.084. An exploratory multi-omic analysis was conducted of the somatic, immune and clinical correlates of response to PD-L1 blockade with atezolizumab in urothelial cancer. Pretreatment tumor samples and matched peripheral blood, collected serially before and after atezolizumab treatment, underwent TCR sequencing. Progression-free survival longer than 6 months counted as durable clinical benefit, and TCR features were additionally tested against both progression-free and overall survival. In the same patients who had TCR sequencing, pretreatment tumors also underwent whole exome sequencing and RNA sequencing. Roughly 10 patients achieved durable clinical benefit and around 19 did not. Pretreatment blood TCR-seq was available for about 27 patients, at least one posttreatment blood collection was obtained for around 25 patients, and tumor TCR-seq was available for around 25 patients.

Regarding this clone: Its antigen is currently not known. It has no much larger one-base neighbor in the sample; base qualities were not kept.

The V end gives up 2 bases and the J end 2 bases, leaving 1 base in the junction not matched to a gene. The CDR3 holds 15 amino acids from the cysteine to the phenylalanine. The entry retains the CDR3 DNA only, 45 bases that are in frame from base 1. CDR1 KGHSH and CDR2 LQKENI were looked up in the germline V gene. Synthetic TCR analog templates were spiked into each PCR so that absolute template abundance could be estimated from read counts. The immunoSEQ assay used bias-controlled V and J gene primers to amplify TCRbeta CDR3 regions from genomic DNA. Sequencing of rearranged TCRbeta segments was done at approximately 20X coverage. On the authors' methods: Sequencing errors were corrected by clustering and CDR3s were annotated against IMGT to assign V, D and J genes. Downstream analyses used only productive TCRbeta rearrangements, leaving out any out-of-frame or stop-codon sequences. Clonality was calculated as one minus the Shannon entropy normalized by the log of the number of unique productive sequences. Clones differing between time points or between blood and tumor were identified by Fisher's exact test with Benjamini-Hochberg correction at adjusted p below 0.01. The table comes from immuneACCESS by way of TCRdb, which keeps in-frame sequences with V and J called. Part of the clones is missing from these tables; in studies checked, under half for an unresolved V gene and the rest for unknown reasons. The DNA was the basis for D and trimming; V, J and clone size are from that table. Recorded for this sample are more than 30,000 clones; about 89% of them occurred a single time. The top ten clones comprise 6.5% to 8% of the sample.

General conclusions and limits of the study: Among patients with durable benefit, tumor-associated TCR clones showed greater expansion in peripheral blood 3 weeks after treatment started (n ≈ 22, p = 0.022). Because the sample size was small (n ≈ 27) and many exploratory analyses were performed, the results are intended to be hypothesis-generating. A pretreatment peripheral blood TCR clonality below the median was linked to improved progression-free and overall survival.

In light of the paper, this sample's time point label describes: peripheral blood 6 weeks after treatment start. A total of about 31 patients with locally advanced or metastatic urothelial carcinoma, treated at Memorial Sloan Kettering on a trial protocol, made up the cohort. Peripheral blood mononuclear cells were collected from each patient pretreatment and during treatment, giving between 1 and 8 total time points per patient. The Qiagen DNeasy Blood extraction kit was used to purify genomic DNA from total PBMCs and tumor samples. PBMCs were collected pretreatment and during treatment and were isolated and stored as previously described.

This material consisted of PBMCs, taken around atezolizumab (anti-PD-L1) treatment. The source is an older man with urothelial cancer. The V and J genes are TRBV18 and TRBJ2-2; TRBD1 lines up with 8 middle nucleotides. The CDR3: CASSPDRGNTGELFF. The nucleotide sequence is TGTGCCAGCTCACCAGACAGGGGTAACACCGGGGAGCTGTTTTTT.